This is a list of T cell receptor beta chains from one sample in a study of blood T cells in healthy people across ages. TCRdb passed the 5' RACE reads through MiXCR, listing each CDR3 protein once. The sample consists of hundreds of thousands of distinct CDR3 sequences, roughly three fifths of them appearing once. What was sequenced was blood. Receptors were obtained from a man between 60 and 75 years old in good health. Both conserved end residues are part of each CDR3. A D gene is named only where the DNA matches it firmly. Only some rows state a clone size, as once, few, many or a class for expanded clones.

d_gene,v_gene,abundance,j_gene,CDR3nt,CDR3aa
-,TRBV3-1,-,TRBJ2-5,TGTGCCAGCAGGGACACGTTCCAAGAGACCCAGTACTTC,CASRDTFQETQYF
TRBD2,TRBV2,once,TRBJ2-3,TGTGCCAGCAGTGACGGACTAGCGGGGGGGTGGTATTTT,CASSDGLAGGWYF
TRBD2,TRBV5-1,-,TRBJ2-1,TGCGCCAGCCGATCCCTAGCGGGGGGGCCATCCTACAATGAGCAGTTCTTC,CASRSLAGGPSYNEQFF
-,TRBV12-3/TRBV12-4,few,TRBJ2-1,TGTGCCAGCAGCCTATGGGGGACAAATGAGCAGTTCTTC,CASSLWGTNEQFF
-,TRBV12-3/TRBV12-4,-,TRBJ2-5,TGTGCCAGCAGTTTAGGTGGGGTGGGGGGACAGACCCAGTACTTC,CASSLGGVGGQTQYF
-,TRBV6-5,many,TRBJ2-1,TGTGCCAGCAGTTACGATGGGGGTCCGCGAGAGCAGTTCTTC,CASSYDGGPREQFF
-,TRBV2,-,TRBJ2-1,TGTGCCAGCAGCCCTAGTTCTCCCGGCAATGAGCAGTTCTTC,CASSPSSPGNEQFF
-,TRBV7-9,-,TRBJ1-4,TGTGCCAGCAGCTTCGGGACCCAGCGAGAAGAACTGTTTTTT,CASSFGTQREELFF
TRBD1,TRBV20-1,-,TRBJ2-4,TGCAGTGCTAGCCCGGGACAGGGCAAAGCAGCCAAAAACATTCAGTACTTC,CSASPGQGKAAKNIQYF
TRBD1,TRBV18,-,TRBJ1-5,TGTGCCAGCTCACCAGTGTCTCCAGGGGGAAGCAATCAGCCCCAGCATTTT,CASSPVSPGGSNQPQHF
-,TRBV5-5,-,TRBJ1-6,TGTGCCAGCAGCTTCGAGGGGAGCTCCTATAATTCACCCCTCCACTTT,CASSFEGSSYNSPLHF
TRBD1,TRBV18,once,TRBJ1-5,TGTGCCAGCTCCCGCGGACAGGGCAGTCAGCCCCAGCATTTT,CASSRGQGSQPQHF
-,TRBV5-1,-,TRBJ2-2,TGCGCCAGCAGCTTGGCTGGGCAGCCGAACACCGGGGAGCTGTTTTTT,CASSLAGQPNTGELFF
TRBD2,TRBV20-1,few,TRBJ2-1,TGCAGTGGCCCTCGACGCCTAGCGGGAAGCAACAATGAGCAGTTCTTC,CSGPRRLAGSNNEQFF
-,TRBV20-1,-,TRBJ2-3,TGCAGTGCTAGTCGGGCAGGGTTCATTACAGATACGCAGTATTTT,CSASRAGFITDTQYF
TRBD2,TRBV20-1,-,TRBJ2-1,TGCAGTGCCTCCCGTTCGGGAGCGGGGTACTACAATGAGCAGTTCTTC,CSASRSGAGYYNEQFF
-,TRBV7-2,-,TRBJ2-7,TGTGCCAGCAGCAAGACGGGGCCGGCTAGCGCGGAGCAGTACTTC,CASSKTGPASAEQYF
-,TRBV24-1,-,TRBJ2-4,TGTGCCACCAGTGATTCGAAGTCCCTAGCCAAAAACATTCAGTACTTC,CATSDSKSLAKNIQYF
TRBD2,TRBV6-5,-,TRBJ2-7,TGTGCCAGCAGCCAGAAGCGGGGGGGCCAATACGAGCAGTACTTC,CASSQKRGGQYEQYF
TRBD1,TRBV11-3,-,TRBJ1-5,TGTGCCAGCATTGGACAGGGGGCTGTTCAGCCCCAGCATTTT,CASIGQGAVQPQHF
-,TRBV29-1,-,TRBJ1-1,TGCAGCGTAGCCAGTCAAAACACTGAAGCTTTCTTT,CSVASQNTEAFF
TRBD1,TRBV4-1,-,TRBJ1-2,TGCGCCAGCAGCCGGGACAGGGGGTATTCCCTTGATGGCTACACCTTC,CASSRDRGYSLDGYTF